These 24 T cell receptor beta chains were all obtained from the same sample, sequenced in a study of blood T cell repertoires in COVID-19. The assay was immunoSEQ multiplex PCR, and TCRdb's table has in-frame clones only and misses some. This table holds 310,000 or so clones, 87% found once. Sequenced input: peripheral blood. The receptors come from a man aged 30 to 45 with COVID-19, enrolled during active disease.

V gene TRBV6-6 combines with J gene TRBJ1-2; tentatively, D is TRBD1 (6 bases). The CDR3 is made up of 14 amino acids. Germline loops: CDR1 MNHNY, CDR2 SVGAGI (reference sequence). V was pared by 2 bases and J by 4 bases, with 11 bases between. For the CDR3, the DNA is TGTGCCAGCAGTTACCTTTCGGACAGCTATGGCTACACCTTC. This encodes CASSYLSDSYGYTF.

This clone came up once. The CDR3, as DNA: TGTGCCAACACCCCAGGACAGGGGGTAAACACCGGGGAGCTGTTTTTT. Translation: CANTPGQGVNTGELFF. This chain uses TRBV7-9 with TRBJ2-2, with TRBD1 matching 10 bases. The CDR3 contains 16 residues. V trimming: 10 bases; J trimming: 2 bases; junction bases outside the gene matches: 10. Germline-derived CDR1 and CDR2 are SEHNR and FQNEAQ (reference sequence).

V and J are TRBV7-8 and TRBJ2-1; 10 nucleotides align to TRBD2. Germline CDR1 reads SGHVS; CDR2 reads FQNEAQ. Trimming removed 5 bases from V and 4 bases from J; junction bases left unmatched: 8. CDR3 length: 16 residues. For the CDR3, the DNA is TGTGCCAGCAGCCCCCTACTAGCGGGGACTTACAATGAGCAGTTCTTC. Its translation is CASSPLLAGTYNEQFF.

The chain links TRBV10-3 to TRBJ1-1; D is perhaps TRBD1 (5 bases). Per germline, CDR1 ENHRY and CDR2 SYGVKD. V lost 7 bases to trimming and J lost 1 base, with 13 bases between them. The CDR3 is 14 residues long. Here the CDR3 DNA reads TGTGCCATCACTCGTGCAGGGTGGAACACTGAAGCTTTCTTT. This sequence encodes CAITRAGWNTEAFF.

The V and J genes are TRBV19 and TRBJ2-1; the match to TRBD1 covers 11 bases. J gave up 2 bases and V 4 bases, and 7 bases lay outside the gene matches. The CDR3 runs 17 residues. The V gene's germline CDR1 is LNHDA and CDR2 SQIVND (reference sequence). DNA for the CDR3: TGTGCCAGTAGTACTACACGGGACAGGGGGACCTACAATGAGCAGTTCTTC. This encodes CASSTTRDRGTYNEQFF.

The CDR3 DNA reads TGTGCCAGCAGCGGAGGCCAGGGGGCCTCATACGAGCAGTACTTC. Protein product: CASSGGQGASYEQYF. The chain uses TRBV9 and TRBJ2-7, with TRBD1 matching over 8 bases. Germline trimming cut 3 bases from V and 4 bases from J; bases unmatched to any gene: 9. From germline, CDR1 is SGDLS and CDR2 YYNGEE. This CDR3 region has 15 residues.

This clone is a singleton in its sample. The V call is TRBV7-6, the J call TRBJ2-1; TRBD2 agrees at 14 bases. Germline CDR1 reads SGHVS; CDR2 reads FNYEAQ. Trimming took 2 bases from V and 4 from J; bases not matched to a gene: 13. This CDR3 contains 20 residues. As DNA, the CDR3 is TGTGCCAGCAGCTTATGGACTAGCGGGGGGACCCAGTCTTTGTACAATGAGCAGTTCTTC. Translated, it gives CASSLWTSGGTQSLYNEQFF.

This clone was detected once. V is TRBV4-3 and J is TRBJ2-2; 9 bases are shared with TRBD2. The CDR3 contains 18 residues. V was clipped by 0 bases and J by 7 bases; unmatched bases: 12. Germline V CDR1 and CDR2: LGHNA, YSLEER. DNA of the CDR3: TGCGCCAGCAGCCAAGAAGTGCGGGAGGGCCCTCTTGGCGGGGAGCTGTTTTTT. Translation: CASSQEVREGPLGGELFF.

There are a few counts of this clone. The chain carries TRBV24-1 and TRBJ2-3; unclear D gene. Looked up from germline, CDR1 is KGHDR and CDR2 is SFDVKD. This CDR3 is built from 14 residues. The V gene lost 3 bases and the J gene lost 1 base, with 7 bases spanning the gap. CDR3 amino acids: CATSDRVRTDTQYF. In DNA form, the CDR3 reads TGTGCCACCAGTGATCGGGTCCGCACAGATACGCAGTATTTT.

On this clone itself: A junction boundary mismatches the germline segment, possibly from a read error. This chain joins TRBV19 and TRBJ1-2; 7 positions match TRBD1. Germline V gene data show CDR1 as LNHDA and CDR2 as SQIVND (reference sequence). The CDR3 spans 15 residues. The CDR3 spells CVSSISTGAIYGYTF. CDR3 coding DNA: TGTGTCAGTAGTATTTCTACAGGGGCTATCTATGGCTACACCTTC. The full variable domain, in which reference TRBV19 and TRBJ1-2 provide the parts outside the CDR3, is DGGITQSPKYLFRKEGQNVTLSCEQNLNHDAMYWYRQDPGQGLRLIYYSQIVNDFQKGDIAEGYSVSREKKESFPLTVTSAQKNPTAFYLCVSSISTGAIYGYTFGSGTRLTVV.

This clone was detected once. The rearrangement uses TRBV29-1 and TRBJ1-1; 8 nucleotides match TRBD1. The CDR3 is 13 amino acids. Germline V lookup: CDR1 SQVTM, CDR2 ANQGSEA. With 5 bases clipped from V and 3 bases from J, the junction kept 5 bases outside the gene matches. The CDR3 DNA sequence: TGCAGCGTTCTCGGACAGGGAGACACTGAAGCTTTCTTT. Its translation: CSVLGQGDTEAFF.

The rearrangement uses TRBV12-3 or TRBV12-4 and TRBJ2-1; tentatively, D is TRBD2 (7 bases). The V gene lost 7 bases and the J gene lost 10 bases, with 17 bases spanning the gap. This CDR3 is 13 amino acids long. The CDR3 protein is CASNPHREGEQFF. DNA of the CDR3: TGTGCCAGCAATCCCCACAGGGAGGGGGAGCAGTTCTTC.

The table lists this clone with a count of one. The rearrangement links TRBV19 to TRBJ2-3, with TRBD2 matching 8 bases. Germline CDR1 and CDR2: LNHDA and SQIVND (reference sequence). The CDR3 spans 14 residues. The V gene end was trimmed by 6 bases and the J gene end by 2 bases; junction bases not matched to a gene: 4. CDR3 DNA: TGTGCCAGTAGATGGCGGGGGGACACAGATACGCAGTATTTT. Its protein is CASRWRGDTDTQYF.

This clone is a singleton in its sample. The chain links TRBV28 to TRBJ1-2, with 12 positions matching TRBD1. V was pared by 8 bases and J by 5 bases, with 12 bases of the junction left unmatched. This CDR3 has 16 residues. The germline V gene has CDR1 MDHEN and CDR2 SYDVKM. CDR3 amino acids: CASLFPGQGAPYGYTF. The DNA of the CDR3 is TGTGCCAGCCTCTTCCCGGGACAGGGGGCACCTTATGGCTACACCTTC.

V is TRBV11-3 and J is TRBJ1-6; D might be TRBD1 (6 bases). Germline CDR1 reads SGHNT; CDR2 reads YENEEA. The CDR3 runs 14 residues. Trimming cost V 6 bases and J 10 bases, with 16 bases left between them. The CDR3 reads CASSTGQFGSPLHF. Here the CDR3 DNA reads TGTGCCAGCAGTACCGGACAGTTTGGATCACCCCTCCACTTT.

The rearrangement links TRBV18 to TRBJ2-7; D is perhaps TRBD2 (6 bases). Germline V gene sequence: CDR1 KGHSH, CDR2 LQKENI. V lost 0 bases to trimming and J lost 2 bases, with 8 bases between them. This CDR3 has 14 amino acids. The CDR3 spells CASSPPSGPYEQYF. The CDR3 DNA sequence: TGTGCCAGCTCACCACCTAGCGGACCCTACGAGCAGTACTTC. The entire variable domain, with the rest obtained from reference TRBV18 and TRBJ2-7, is as follows: NAGVMQNPRHLVRRRGQEARLRCSPMKGHSHVYWYRQLPEEGLKFMVYLQKENIIDESGMPKERFSAEFPKEGPSILRIQQVVRGDSAAYFCASSPPSGPYEQYFGPGTRLTVT.

The rearrangement joins TRBV5-1 to TRBJ2-3, with D possibly being TRBD1 (6 bases). Trimming cost V 1 base and J 0 bases, with 12 bases left between them. Germline loops: CDR1 SGHRS, CDR2 YFSETQ. The CDR3 is made up of 16 amino acids. CDR3 sequence reads: CASSLFAQGSTDTQYF. The CDR3 region has the DNA TGCGCCAGCAGCTTGTTTGCACAGGGAAGCACAGATACGCAGTATTTT.

The rearrangement joins TRBV9 to TRBJ1-1, with D hard to call. This CDR3 has 16 amino acids. Germline-derived CDR1 and CDR2 are SGDLS and YYNGEE. Deletions cut 2 bases from V and 6 bases from J, with 20 bases between. The CDR3 loop is CASSVRAGILGAEAFF. CDR3 sequence (DNA): TGTGCCAGCAGCGTCCGAGCGGGGATCTTGGGCGCTGAAGCTTTCTTT. The whole variable domain, filled in from reference TRBV9 and TRBJ1-1, reads DSGVTQTPKHLITATGQRVTLRCSPRSGDLSVYWYQQSLDQGLQFLIQYYNGEERAKGNILERFSAQQFPDLHSELNLSSLELGDSALYFCASSVRAGILGAEAFFGQGTRLTVV.

The chain couples TRBV6-1 to TRBJ2-1; 7 bases fit TRBD2. The CDR3 is 16 residues long. Germline trimming cut 2 bases from V and 6 bases from J; bases unmatched to any gene: 10. The germline gives CDR1 MNHNS, CDR2 SASEGT. The CDR3 region is CASSEPSWTRPNEQFF. CDR3 nucleotides: TGTGCCAGCAGTGAACCCTCCTGGACTAGACCCAATGAGCAGTTCTTC.

This sequence joins TRBV7-2 and TRBJ2-7; 12 nucleotides align to TRBD2. Germline CDR1 SGHTA, CDR2 FQGNSA. J gave up 2 bases and V 5 bases, and 10 bases lay outside the gene matches. The CDR3 consists of 17 residues. Written as DNA, the CDR3 is TGTGCCAGCAGCCCCCGACTAGCGGGGGCCGAGACCTACGAGCAGTACTTC. Translating it yields CASSPRLAGAETYEQYF.

The chain combines TRBV28 with TRBJ2-7; TRBD2 aligns across 9 bases. The CDR3 spans 15 residues. V shed 2 bases and J 3 bases; nucleotides not matched to a gene: 5. In germline, CDR1 is MDHEN, CDR2 SYDVKM. The CDR3 DNA sequence: TGTGCCAGCAGTTTACTTAGCGGGAGCAGCTACGAGCAGTACTTC. This codes for CASSLLSGSSYEQYF.

This clone was recorded once. Written as DNA, the CDR3 is TGTGCCTGGAGTGTACTACAGGACACTGAAGCTTTCTTT. Its translation: CAWSVLQDTEAFF. The rearrangement links TRBV30 to TRBJ1-1; TRBD1 might be the D (5 bases). Looked up from germline, CDR1 is GTSNPN and CDR2 is SVGIG (reference sequence). Trimming shortened V by 0 bases and J by 3 bases, and 8 bases separated the two germline ends. The CDR3 covers 13 residues.

This CDR3 is CASSFNRGSNSPLHF. CDR3 nucleotides: TGTGCCAGCAGCTTTAACAGGGGGAGTAATTCACCCCTCCACTTT. The chain is built from TRBV6-5 and TRBJ1-6; 8 bases are a match to TRBD1. The CDR3 is made up of 15 amino acids. J gave up 6 bases and V 6 bases, and 7 bases lay outside the gene matches. In germline, CDR1 is MNHEY, CDR2 SVGAGI.

This sequence joins TRBV6-5 and TRBJ1-1, with D possibly being TRBD1 (6 bases). V was trimmed by 6 bases and J by 0 bases, leaving 14 bases between them. The CDR3 is 15 residues long. Germline-derived CDR1 and CDR2 are MNHEY and SVGAGI. CDR3 loop: CASRRTQGLNTEAFF. The CDR3, as DNA: TGTGCCAGCAGGCGAACCCAGGGGTTGAACACTGAAGCTTTCTTT.